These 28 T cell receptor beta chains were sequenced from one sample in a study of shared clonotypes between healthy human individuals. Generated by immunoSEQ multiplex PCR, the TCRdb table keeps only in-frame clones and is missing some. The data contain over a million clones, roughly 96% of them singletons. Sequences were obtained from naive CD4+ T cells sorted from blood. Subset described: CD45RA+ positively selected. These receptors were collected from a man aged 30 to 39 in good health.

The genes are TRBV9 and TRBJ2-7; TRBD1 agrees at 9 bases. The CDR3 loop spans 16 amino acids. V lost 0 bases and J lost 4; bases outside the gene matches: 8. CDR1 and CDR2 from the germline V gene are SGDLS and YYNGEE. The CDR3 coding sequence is TGTGCCAGCAGCGTAGATCCGACAGGGGGAGGGTACGAGCAGTACTTC. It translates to CASSVDPTGGGYEQYF. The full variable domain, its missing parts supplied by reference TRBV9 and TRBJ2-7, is DSGVTQTPKHLITATGQRVTLRCSPRSGDLSVYWYQQSLDQGLQFLIQYYNGEERAKGNILERFSAQQFPDLHSELNLSSLELGDSALYFCASSVDPTGGGYEQYFGPGTRLTVT.

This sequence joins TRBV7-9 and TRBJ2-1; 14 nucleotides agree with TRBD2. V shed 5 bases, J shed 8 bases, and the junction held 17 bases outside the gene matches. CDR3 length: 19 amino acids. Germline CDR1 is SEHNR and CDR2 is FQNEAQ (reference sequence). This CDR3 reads CASSILTSGRAEFRDEQFF. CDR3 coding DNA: TGTGCCAGCAGCATCCTGACTAGCGGGAGGGCCGAGTTTAGGGATGAGCAGTTCTTC.

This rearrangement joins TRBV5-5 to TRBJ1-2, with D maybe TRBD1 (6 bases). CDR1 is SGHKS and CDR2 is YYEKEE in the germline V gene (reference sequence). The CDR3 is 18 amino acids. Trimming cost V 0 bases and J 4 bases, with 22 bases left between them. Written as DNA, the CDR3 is TGTGCCAGCAGCTTGGTGCTCCAGGTGGGGGGCAGGGGCTATGGCTACACCTTC. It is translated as CASSLVLQVGGRGYGYTF.

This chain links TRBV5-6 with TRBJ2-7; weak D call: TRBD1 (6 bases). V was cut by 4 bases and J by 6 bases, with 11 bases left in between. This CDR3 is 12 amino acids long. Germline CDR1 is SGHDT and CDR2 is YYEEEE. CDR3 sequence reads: CASSIPTGEQYF. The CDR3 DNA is TGTGCCAGCAGCATACCGACAGGCGAGCAGTACTTC. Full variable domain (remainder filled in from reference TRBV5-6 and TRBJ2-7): DAGVTQSPTHLIKTRGQQVTLRCSPKSGHDTVSWYQQALGQGPQFIFQYYEEEERQRGNFPDRFSGHQFPNYSSELNVNALLLGDSALYLCASSIPTGEQYFGPGTRLTVT.

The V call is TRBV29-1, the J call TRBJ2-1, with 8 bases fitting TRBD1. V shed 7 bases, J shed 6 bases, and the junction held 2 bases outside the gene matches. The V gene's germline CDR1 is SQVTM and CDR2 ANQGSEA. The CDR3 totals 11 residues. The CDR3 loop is CSGDRINEQFF. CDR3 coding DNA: TGCAGCGGGGACAGGATCAATGAGCAGTTCTTC.

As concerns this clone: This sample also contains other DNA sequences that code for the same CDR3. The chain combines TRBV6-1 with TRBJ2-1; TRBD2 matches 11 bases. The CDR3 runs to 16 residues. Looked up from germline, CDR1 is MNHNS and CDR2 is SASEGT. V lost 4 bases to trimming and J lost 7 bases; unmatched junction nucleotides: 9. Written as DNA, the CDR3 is TGTGCCAGCAGTGCCCTGACTAGCGGGGTTGGGAATGAGCAGTTCTTC. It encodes CASSALTSGVGNEQFF.

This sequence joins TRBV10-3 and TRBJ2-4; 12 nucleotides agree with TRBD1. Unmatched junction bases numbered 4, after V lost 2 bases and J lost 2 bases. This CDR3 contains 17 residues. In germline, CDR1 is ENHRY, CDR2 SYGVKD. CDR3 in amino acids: CAISEGDRGPSKNIQYF. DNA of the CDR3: TGTGCCATCAGTGAGGGGGACAGGGGGCCGTCCAAAAACATTCAGTACTTC.

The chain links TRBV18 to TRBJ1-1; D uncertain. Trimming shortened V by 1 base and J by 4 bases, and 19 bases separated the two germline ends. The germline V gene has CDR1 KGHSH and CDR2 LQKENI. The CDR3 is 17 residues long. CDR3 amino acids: CASSPLAPTAEGTEAFF. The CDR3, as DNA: TGTGCCAGCTCACCACTCGCTCCGACGGCGGAGGGCACTGAAGCTTTCTTT.

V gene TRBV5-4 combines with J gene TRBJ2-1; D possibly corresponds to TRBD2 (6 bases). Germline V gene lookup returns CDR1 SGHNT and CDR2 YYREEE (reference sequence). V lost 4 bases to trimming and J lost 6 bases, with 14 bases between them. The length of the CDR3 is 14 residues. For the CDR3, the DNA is TGTGCCAGCAGCCGGGAGTCGGGGAGCAATGAGCAGTTCTTC. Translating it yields CASSRESGSNEQFF. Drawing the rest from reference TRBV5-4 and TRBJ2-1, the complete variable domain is ETGVTQSPTHLIKTRGQQVTLRCSSQSGHNTVSWYQQALGQGPQFIFQYYREEENGRGNFPPRFSGLQFPNYSSELNVNALELDDSALYLCASSRESGSNEQFFGPGTRLTVL.

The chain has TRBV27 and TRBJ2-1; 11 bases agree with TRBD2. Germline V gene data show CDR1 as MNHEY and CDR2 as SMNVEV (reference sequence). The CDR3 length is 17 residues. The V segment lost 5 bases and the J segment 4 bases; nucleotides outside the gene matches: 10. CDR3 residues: CASSPIRLAGNYNEQFF. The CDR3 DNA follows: TGTGCCAGCAGTCCGATCCGACTAGCGGGAAATTACAATGAGCAGTTCTTC.

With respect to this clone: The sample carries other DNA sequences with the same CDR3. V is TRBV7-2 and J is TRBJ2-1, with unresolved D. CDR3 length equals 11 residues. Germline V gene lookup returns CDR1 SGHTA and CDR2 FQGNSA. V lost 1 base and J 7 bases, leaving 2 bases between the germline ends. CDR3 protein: CASSLGNEQFF. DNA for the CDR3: TGTGCCAGCAGCTTAGGAAATGAGCAGTTCTTC.

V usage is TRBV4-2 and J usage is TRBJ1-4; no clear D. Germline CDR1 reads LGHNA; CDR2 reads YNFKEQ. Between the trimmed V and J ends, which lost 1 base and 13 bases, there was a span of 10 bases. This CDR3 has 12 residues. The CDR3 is CASSQGGFGLFF. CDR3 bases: TGTGCCAGCAGCCAAGGGGGATTTGGACTGTTTTTT.

The CDR3 is CASSLRREAGANVLTF. CDR3 nucleotides: TGCGCCAGCAGCTTGCGTCGGGAGGCTGGGGCCAACGTCCTGACTTTC. The gene calls are TRBV5-1 and TRBJ2-6; 7 bases are a match to TRBD2. The CDR3 spans 16 residues. V trimming: 1 base; J trimming: 2 bases; junction bases outside the gene matches: 3. Germline CDR1 and CDR2: SGHRS and YFSETQ. Based on the CDR3 plus reference TRBV5-1 and TRBJ2-6, the full variable domain is KAGVTQTPRYLIKTRGQQVTLSCSPISGHRSVSWYQQTPGQGLQFLFEYFSETQRNKGNFPGRFSGRQFSNSRSEMNVSTLELGDSALYLCASSLRREAGANVLTFGAGSRLTVL.

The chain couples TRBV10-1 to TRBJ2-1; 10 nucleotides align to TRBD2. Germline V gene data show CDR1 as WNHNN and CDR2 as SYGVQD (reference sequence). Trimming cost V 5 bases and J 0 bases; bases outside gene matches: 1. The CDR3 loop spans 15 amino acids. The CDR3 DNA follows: TGCGCCAGCAGTCCTAGCGGGAGCTCCTACAATGAGCAGTTCTTC. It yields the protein CASSPSGSSYNEQFF.

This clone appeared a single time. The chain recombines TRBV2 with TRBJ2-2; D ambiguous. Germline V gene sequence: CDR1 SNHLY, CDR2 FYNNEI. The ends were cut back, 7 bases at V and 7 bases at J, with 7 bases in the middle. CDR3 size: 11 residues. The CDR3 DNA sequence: TGTGCCAGCACATCTTACGGGGAGCTGTTTTTT. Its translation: CASTSYGELFF.

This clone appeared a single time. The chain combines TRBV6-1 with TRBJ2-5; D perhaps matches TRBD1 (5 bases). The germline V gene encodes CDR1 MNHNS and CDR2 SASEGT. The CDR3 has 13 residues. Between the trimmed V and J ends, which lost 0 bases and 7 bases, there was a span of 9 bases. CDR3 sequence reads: CASSEAPRGTQYF. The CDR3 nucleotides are TGTGCCAGCAGTGAAGCACCTAGGGGGACCCAGTACTTC.

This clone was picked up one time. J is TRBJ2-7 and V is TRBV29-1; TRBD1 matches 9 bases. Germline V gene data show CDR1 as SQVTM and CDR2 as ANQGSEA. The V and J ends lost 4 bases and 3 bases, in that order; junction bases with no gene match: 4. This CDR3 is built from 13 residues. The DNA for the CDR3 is TGCAGCGTTGTAGGGACAGGGCTCTACGAGCAGTACTTC. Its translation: CSVVGTGLYEQYF.

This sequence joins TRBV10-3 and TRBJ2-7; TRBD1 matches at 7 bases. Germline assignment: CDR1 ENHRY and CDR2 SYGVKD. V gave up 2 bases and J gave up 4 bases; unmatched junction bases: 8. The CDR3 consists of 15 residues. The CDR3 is CAISEGWQGEYEQYF. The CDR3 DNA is TGTGCCATCAGTGAGGGTTGGCAGGGGGAATACGAGCAGTACTTC.

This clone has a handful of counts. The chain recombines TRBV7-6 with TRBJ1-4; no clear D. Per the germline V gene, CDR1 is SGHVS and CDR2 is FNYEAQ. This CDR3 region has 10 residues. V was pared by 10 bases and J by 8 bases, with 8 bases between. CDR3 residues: CATSTEKLFF. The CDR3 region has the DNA TGTGCCACCTCAACCGAAAAACTGTTTTTT.

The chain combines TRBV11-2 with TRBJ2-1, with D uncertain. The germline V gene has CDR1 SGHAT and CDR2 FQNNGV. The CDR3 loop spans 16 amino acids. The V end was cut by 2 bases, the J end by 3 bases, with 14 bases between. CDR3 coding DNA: TGTGCCAGCAGCTTAATCGTCTCGGGTTTCTACAATGAGCAGTTCTTC. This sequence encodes CASSLIVSGFYNEQFF. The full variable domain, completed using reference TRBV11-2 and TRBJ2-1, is EAGVAQSPRYKIIEKRQSVAFWCNPISGHATLYWYQQILGQGPKLLIQFQNNGVVDDSQLPKDRFSAERLKGVDSTLKIQPAKLEDSAVYLCASSLIVSGFYNEQFFGPGTRLTVL.

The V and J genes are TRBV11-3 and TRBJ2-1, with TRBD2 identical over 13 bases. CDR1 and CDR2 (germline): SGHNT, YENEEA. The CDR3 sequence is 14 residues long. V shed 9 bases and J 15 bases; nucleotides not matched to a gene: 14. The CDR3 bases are TGTGCCAGGTGGACTAGCGGGAGCTTTGTCTGTCGGTTCTTC. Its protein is CARWTSGSFVCRFF.

The CDR3 loop is CATRAGMNTGELFF. CDR3 sequence (DNA): TGCGCCACCCGAGCGGGGATGAACACCGGGGAGCTGTTTTTT. The chain joins TRBV5-1 to TRBJ2-2; 7 bases align to TRBD2. The CDR3 has 14 amino acids. V gave up 9 bases and J gave up 1 base; unmatched junction bases: 6. Looked up from germline, CDR1 is SGHRS and CDR2 is YFSETQ.

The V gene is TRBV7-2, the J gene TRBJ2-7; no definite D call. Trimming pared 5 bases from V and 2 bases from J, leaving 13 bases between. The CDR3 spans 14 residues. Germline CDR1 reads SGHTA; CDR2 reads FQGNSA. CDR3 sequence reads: CASSLYQEAYEQYF. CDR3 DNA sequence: TGTGCCAGCAGCCTCTACCAAGAAGCCTACGAGCAGTACTTC.

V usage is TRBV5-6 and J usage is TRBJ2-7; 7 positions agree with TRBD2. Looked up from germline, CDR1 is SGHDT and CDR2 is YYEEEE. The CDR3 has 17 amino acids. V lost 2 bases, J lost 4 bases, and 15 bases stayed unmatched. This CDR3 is CASSFSLFRTSIYEQYF. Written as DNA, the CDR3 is TGTGCCAGCAGCTTCTCATTATTTAGGACTAGTATTTACGAGCAGTACTTC.

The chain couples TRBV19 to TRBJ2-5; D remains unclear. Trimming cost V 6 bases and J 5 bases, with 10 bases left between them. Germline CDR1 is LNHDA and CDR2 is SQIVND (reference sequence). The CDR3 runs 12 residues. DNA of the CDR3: TGTGCCAGTAGCCTCGCCCGGGAGACCCAGTACTTC. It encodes CASSLARETQYF. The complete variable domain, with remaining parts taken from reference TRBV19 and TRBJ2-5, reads DGGITQSPKYLFRKEGQNVTLSCEQNLNHDAMYWYRQDPGQGLRLIYYSQIVNDFQKGDIAEGYSVSREKKESFPLTVTSAQKNPTAFYLCASSLARETQYFGPGTRLLVL.

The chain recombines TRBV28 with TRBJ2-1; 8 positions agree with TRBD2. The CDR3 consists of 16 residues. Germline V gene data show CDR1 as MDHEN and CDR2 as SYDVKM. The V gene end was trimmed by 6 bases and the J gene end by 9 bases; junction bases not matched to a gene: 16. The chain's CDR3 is CASRPHPKSGSSEQFF. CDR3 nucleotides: TGTGCCAGCAGGCCACACCCAAAAAGCGGGAGTAGTGAGCAGTTCTTC. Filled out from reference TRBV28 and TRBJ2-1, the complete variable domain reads DVKVTQSSRYLVKRTGEKVFLECVQDMDHENMFWYRQDPGLGLRLIYFSYDVKMKEKGDIPEGYSVSREKKERFSLILESASTNQTSMYLCASRPHPKSGSSEQFFGPGTRLTVL.

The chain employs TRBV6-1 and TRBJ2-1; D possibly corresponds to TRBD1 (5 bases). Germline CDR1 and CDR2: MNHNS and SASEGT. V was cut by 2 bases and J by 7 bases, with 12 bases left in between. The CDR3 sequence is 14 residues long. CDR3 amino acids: CASSEFRRGNEQFF. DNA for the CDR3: TGTGCCAGCAGTGAATTTAGAAGGGGTAATGAGCAGTTCTTC.

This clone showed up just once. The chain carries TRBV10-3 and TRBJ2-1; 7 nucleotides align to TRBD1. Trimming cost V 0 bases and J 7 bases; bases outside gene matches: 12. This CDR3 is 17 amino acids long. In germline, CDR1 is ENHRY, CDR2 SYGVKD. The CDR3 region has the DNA TGTGCCATCAGTGAGTCCGCTCGACACAGGGGCTCGAATGAGCAGTTCTTC. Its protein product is CAISESARHRGSNEQFF.